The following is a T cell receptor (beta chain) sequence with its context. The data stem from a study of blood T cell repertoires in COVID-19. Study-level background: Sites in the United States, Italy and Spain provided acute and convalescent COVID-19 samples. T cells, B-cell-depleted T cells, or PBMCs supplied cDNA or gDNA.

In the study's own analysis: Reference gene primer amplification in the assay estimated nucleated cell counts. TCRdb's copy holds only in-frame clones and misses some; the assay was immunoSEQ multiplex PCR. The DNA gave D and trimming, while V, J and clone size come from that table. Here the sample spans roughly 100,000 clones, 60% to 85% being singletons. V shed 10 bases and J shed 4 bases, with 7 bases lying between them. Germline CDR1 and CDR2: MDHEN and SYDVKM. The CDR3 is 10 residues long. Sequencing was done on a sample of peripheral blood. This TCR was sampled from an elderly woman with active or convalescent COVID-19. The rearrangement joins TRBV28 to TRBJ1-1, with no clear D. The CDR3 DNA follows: TGTGCCACCGTTCGCACTGAAGCTTTCTTT. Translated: CATVRTEAFF.